Presented here are 24 T cell receptor beta chains from one specimen sequenced in a study of blood T cell repertoires in COVID-19. Clones were read by immunoSEQ multiplex PCR, and TCRdb kept only the in-frame ones, dropping some. Of over 150,000 clones listed, approximately 86% are singletons. Specimen: peripheral blood. These receptors came from a man aged 45 to 65 with active or convalescent COVID-19.

This clone was recorded a few times. The chain links TRBV3-1 (or the pseudogene TRBV3-2) to TRBJ2-3; no definite D call. The germline V gene encodes CDR1 LGHDT and CDR2 YNNKEL (reference sequence). The CDR3 has 14 amino acids. Trimming stripped 4 bases from V and 5 bases from J, with 13 bases between. DNA of the CDR3: TGTGCCAGCAGCCCTAAGACCTCAGGAGATACGCAGTATTTT. This translates into CASSPKTSGDTQYF.

V and J are TRBV5-1 and TRBJ2-2, with D possibly being TRBD1 (5 bases). Between the trimmed V and J ends, which lost 5 bases and 5 bases, there was a span of 10 bases. This CDR3 is built from 13 residues. Germline V lookup: CDR1 SGHRS, CDR2 YFSETQ. The CDR3 DNA reads TGCGCCAGCAGGAATCAGGGAACCGGGGAGCTGTTTTTT. Its translation: CASRNQGTGELFF.

The chain links TRBV2 to TRBJ2-6, with 7 nucleotides matching TRBD1. J gave up 1 base and V 6 bases, and 9 bases lay outside the gene matches. Germline CDR1 SNHLY, CDR2 FYNNEI. CDR3 length: 17 residues. CDR3 DNA sequence: TGTGCCAGCAGCACTGACAGGGATCAGTCTGGGGCCAACGTCCTGACTTTC. Protein product: CASSTDRDQSGANVLTF.

This CDR3 reads CASSADTGATNEKLFF. DNA for the CDR3: TGTGCCAGCAGCGCGGACACCGGCGCAACTAATGAAAAACTGTTTTTT. The chain joins TRBV5-4 to TRBJ1-4, with D possibly matching TRBD1 (5 bases). Germline CDR1 and CDR2: SGHNT and YYREEE (reference sequence). Trimming removed 4 bases at V and 0 bases at J, with 13 bases between. The CDR3 runs to 16 residues. The full variable domain, with the rest looked up from reference TRBV5-4 and TRBJ1-4, is ETGVTQSPTHLIKTRGQQVTLRCSSQSGHNTVSWYQQALGQGPQFIFQYYREEENGRGNFPPRFSGLQFPNYSSELNVNALELDDSALYLCASSADTGATNEKLFFGSGTQLSVL.

The chain uses TRBV29-1 and TRBJ2-3; a weak D match, TRBD2 (6 bases). Trimming stripped 4 bases from V and 6 bases from J, with 17 bases between. Germline V gene lookup returns CDR1 SQVTM and CDR2 ANQGSEA. There are 14 residues in the CDR3. The chain's CDR3 is CSVVGWVAADTQYF. CDR3 nucleotides: TGCAGCGTTGTAGGATGGGTAGCGGCGGATACGCAGTATTTT.

V gene TRBV7-9 combines with J gene TRBJ1-2; D possibly corresponds to TRBD1 (6 bases). V shed 6 bases and J shed 4 bases, with 21 bases lying between them. The CDR3 covers 16 residues. From germline, CDR1 is SEHNR and CDR2 FQNEAQ (reference sequence). CDR3 in amino acids: CASSQSGTIGPYGYTF. CDR3 in DNA: TGTGCCAGCAGTCAATCGGGGACAATCGGACCCTATGGCTACACCTTC.

The chain joins TRBV19 to TRBJ2-7; D is perhaps TRBD2 (5 bases). V was shortened by 0 bases and J by 8 bases, with 20 bases between the two germline ends. This CDR3 contains 16 residues. Germline loops: CDR1 LNHDA, CDR2 SQIVND (reference sequence). The CDR3 coding sequence is TGTGCCAGTAGTATAGATCTTCGGGGTACCGCTGAGAAGCAGTACTTC. Translation: CASSIDLRGTAEKQYF.

The chain recombines TRBV19 with TRBJ2-1, with D hard to call. The CDR3 extends over 11 amino acids. V was trimmed by 7 bases and J by 2 bases, leaving 3 bases between them. Germline lookup yields CDR1 LNHDA and CDR2 SQIVND (reference sequence). CDR3 residues: CASTAYNEQFF. As DNA, the CDR3 is TGTGCCAGTACCGCCTACAATGAGCAGTTCTTC.

The chain carries TRBV28 and TRBJ1-5; 8 bases match TRBD1. Losses at the gene ends were 8 bases for V and 7 bases for J; bases not matched to a gene: 7. Per germline, CDR1 MDHEN and CDR2 SYDVKM. This CDR3 has 13 amino acids. The CDR3: CASLQGAKQPQHF. DNA for the CDR3: TGTGCCAGCCTGCAGGGGGCGAAGCAGCCCCAGCATTTT. The whole variable domain, remainder taken from reference TRBV28 and TRBJ1-5, is DVKVTQSSRYLVKRTGEKVFLECVQDMDHENMFWYRQDPGLGLRLIYFSYDVKMKEKGDIPEGYSVSREKKERFSLILESASTNQTSMYLCASLQGAKQPQHFGDGTRLSIL.

This clone was counted only a few times. J is TRBJ2-3 and V is TRBV19; 8 bases match TRBD1. Per the germline V gene, CDR1 is LNHDA and CDR2 is SQIVND (reference sequence). V shed 7 bases, J shed 6 bases, and the junction held 6 bases outside the gene matches. The CDR3 sequence is 13 residues long. The CDR3 spells CASTDRGRDTQYF. The CDR3 coding sequence is TGTGCCAGTACCGACAGGGGTCGCGATACGCAGTATTTT.

A few counts support this clone. The rearrangement links TRBV28 to TRBJ1-5; TRBD1 matches 8 bases. Germline CDR1 is MDHEN and CDR2 is SYDVKM. The ends lost 5 bases at V and 7 bases at J; junction bases unmatched: 7. The CDR3 totals 14 residues. CDR3 nucleotides: TGTGCCAGCAGTCCTGGGACAGGAGGGCAGCCCCAGCATTTT. It is translated as CASSPGTGGQPQHF.

The J gene is TRBJ2-5, the V gene TRBV6-5; D possibly corresponds to TRBD1 (5 bases). The CDR3 is 13 residues long. The V end lost 6 bases, the J end lost 4 bases, and 12 bases lay between the germline ends. Germline-derived CDR1 and CDR2 are MNHEY and SVGAGI. The chain's CDR3 is CASRADMAETQYF. The CDR3 nucleotides read TGTGCCAGCAGGGCGGACATGGCAGAGACCCAGTACTTC.

This clone was seen once. The chain links TRBV28 to TRBJ1-4; TRBD1 agrees at 7 bases. The CDR3 sequence is 14 residues long. Germline V CDR1 and CDR2: MDHEN, SYDVKM. V lost 7 bases to trimming and J lost 5 bases; unmatched junction nucleotides: 7. The CDR3: CASMGDRLNEKLFF. DNA for the CDR3: TGTGCCAGCATGGGGGACAGACTAAATGAAAAACTGTTTTTT.

This clone was observed once. The chain combines TRBV7-2 with TRBJ2-5, with TRBD2 matching 7 bases. With V trimmed by 10 bases and J by 5 bases, 13 bases remained unmatched. CDR1 and CDR2 from the germline V gene are SGHTA and FQGNSA. There are 14 residues in the CDR3. Here the CDR3 reads CATHPAGVLETQYF. The CDR3 DNA follows: TGTGCCACCCACCCGGCGGGAGTCTTGGAGACCCAGTACTTC.

This chain links TRBV19 with TRBJ1-4, with a tentative D call TRBD1 (5 bases). Between the trimmed V and J ends, which lost 6 bases and 2 bases, there was a span of 13 bases. CDR3 length: 15 residues. The germline CDR1 and CDR2 sequences are LNHDA and SQIVND (reference sequence). CDR3 protein: CASSYPRATNEKLFF. The CDR3, as DNA: TGTGCCAGTAGCTACCCCAGGGCGACTAATGAAAAACTGTTTTTT.

This clone was counted only a few times. J is TRBJ1-6 and V is TRBV19; D not resolved. Germline loops: CDR1 LNHDA, CDR2 SQIVND (reference sequence). V was pared by 9 bases and J by 10 bases, with 16 bases between. CDR3 length: 13 residues. The CDR3 loop is CASNSLTSSPLHF. The CDR3 coding sequence is TGTGCCAGCAACTCACTTACTTCGTCACCCCTCCACTTT.

The sample holds a few counts of this clone. J is TRBJ1-5 and V is TRBV21-1. TRBV21-1 represents a pseudogene. The CDR3 loop spans 15 amino acids. The CDR3 protein is CASSKRGSRHQPQHF. CDR3 DNA: TGTGCCAGCAGCAAACGGGGGAGCCGTCATCAGCCCCAGCATTTT.

This chain joins TRBV18 and TRBJ1-3, with 11 bases lining up with TRBD1. The V and J ends lost 5 bases and 4 bases, in that order; junction bases with no gene match: 4. Germline CDR1 reads KGHSH; CDR2 reads LQKENI. This CDR3 is built from 15 residues. As DNA, the CDR3 is TGTGCCAGCTCAACCGGGACAGGGGGAGGAAACACCATATATTTT. Encoded protein: CASSTGTGGGNTIYF.

This chain uses TRBV5-1 with TRBJ1-4; 8 bases are a match to TRBD1. The CDR3 contains 15 residues. V was clipped by 4 bases and J by 7 bases; unmatched bases: 9. Per germline, CDR1 SGHRS and CDR2 YFSETQ. The CDR3 reads CASSILGQGGEKLFF. The CDR3 nucleotides are TGCGCCAGCAGCATACTTGGACAGGGCGGTGAAAAACTGTTTTTT. The full variable domain, completed using reference TRBV5-1 and TRBJ1-4, is KAGVTQTPRYLIKTRGQQVTLSCSPISGHRSVSWYQQTPGQGLQFLFEYFSETQRNKGNFPGRFSGRQFSNSRSEMNVSTLELGDSALYLCASSILGQGGEKLFFGSGTQLSVL.

This clone was seen once. This rearrangement joins TRBV6-2 or TRBV6-3 to TRBJ2-3, with TRBD1 matching over 9 bases. The CDR3 runs 16 residues. The ends lost 5 bases at V and 5 bases at J; junction bases unmatched: 11. Germline CDR1 and CDR2: MNHEY and SVGEGT. Written as DNA, the CDR3 is TGTGCCAGCAGTGATCCGGGACAGGGTTTTTTAGATACGCAGTATTTT. Translation: CASSDPGQGFLDTQYF.

This clone was recorded only once. The chain employs TRBV4-3 and TRBJ1-2; no clear D gene. CDR3 length equals 14 residues. V gave up 1 base and J gave up 5 bases, with 11 bases separating them. Germline loops: CDR1 LGHNA, CDR2 YSLEER. The CDR3 is CASSQVKREYGYTF. CDR3 nucleotides: TGCGCCAGCAGCCAAGTGAAAAGGGAGTATGGCTACACCTTC.

V gene TRBV25-1 combines with J gene TRBJ2-5; D uncertain. Trimming took off 1 base at V and 0 bases at J, with 3 bases between the two ends. The germline V gene encodes CDR1 MGHDK and CDR2 SYGVNS. The CDR3 runs to 13 residues. CDR3 in DNA: TGTGCCAGCAGTGAATTATACCAAGAGACCCAGTACTTC. Protein sequence: CASSELYQETQYF.

CDR3 coding DNA: TGTGCCAGCAGCGGGCCGGACAGGGCGCCCTCTGGGGCCAACGTCCTGACTTTC. It yields the protein CASSGPDRAPSGANVLTF. J is TRBJ2-6 and V is TRBV9, with 8 bases identical to TRBD1. This CDR3 contains 18 residues. Per the germline V gene, CDR1 is SGDLS and CDR2 is YYNGEE. Unmatched junction bases numbered 8, after V lost 3 bases and J lost 0 bases.

The V call is TRBV12-3 or TRBV12-4, the J call TRBJ1-2; 8 bases are shared with TRBD1. V shed 8 bases and J 2 bases; nucleotides not matched to a gene: 4. The CDR3 loop spans 13 amino acids. The CDR3 is CASGTGVNYGYTF. CDR3 coding DNA: TGTGCCAGCGGGACAGGCGTAAACTATGGCTACACCTTC.